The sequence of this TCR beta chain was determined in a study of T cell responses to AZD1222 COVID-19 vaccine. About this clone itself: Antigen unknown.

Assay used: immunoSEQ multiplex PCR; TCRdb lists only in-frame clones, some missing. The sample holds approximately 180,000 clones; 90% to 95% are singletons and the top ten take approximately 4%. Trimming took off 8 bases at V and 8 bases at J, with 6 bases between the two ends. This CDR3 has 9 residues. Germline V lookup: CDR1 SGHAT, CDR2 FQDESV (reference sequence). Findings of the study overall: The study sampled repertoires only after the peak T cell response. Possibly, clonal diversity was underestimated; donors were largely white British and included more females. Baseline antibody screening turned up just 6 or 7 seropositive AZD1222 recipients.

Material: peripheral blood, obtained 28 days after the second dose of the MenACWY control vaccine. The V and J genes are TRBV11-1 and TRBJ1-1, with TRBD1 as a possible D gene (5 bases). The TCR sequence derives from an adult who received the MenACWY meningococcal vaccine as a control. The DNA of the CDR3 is TGTGCCAGCCCAGGGGAAGCTTTCTTT. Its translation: CASPGEAFF.